Listed here is a single TCR beta chain. Its antigen is still unknown. Described time point: newly diagnosed GD, antithyroid drugs for less than 3 months. PBMC-derived RNA was used for the TCR library. The TCR beta library used iRepertoire HTBI primers with Arm-PCR amplification of CDR3. TCRdb called the multiplex PCR reads again in MiXCR, with one record for every CDR3 protein. The profile shows about 240,000 distinct CDR3 sequences, roughly a fifth of them singletons. The entry originates in a study of regulatory T cells in long-lasting Graves disease. The germline gives CDR1 LGHNA, CDR2 YSLEER. With 0 bases removed from V and 0 bases from J, the gap between germline ends came to 3 bases. The length of the CDR3 is 15 residues. Whole-study results and caveats: Lower TCR diversity characterized persistent Graves' patients relative to newly diagnosed patients.

The starting material was peripheral blood mononuclear cells (PBMCs), obtained at new diagnosis, from a patient treated with antithyroid drugs. The V gene is TRBV4-3, the J gene TRBJ2-6, with unresolved D. The clonotype comes from a female donor with Graves disease. The CDR3 loop reads CASSQDYSGANVLTF. DNA of the CDR3: TGCGCCAGCAGCCAAGATTACTCTGGGGCCAACGTCCTGACTTTC.